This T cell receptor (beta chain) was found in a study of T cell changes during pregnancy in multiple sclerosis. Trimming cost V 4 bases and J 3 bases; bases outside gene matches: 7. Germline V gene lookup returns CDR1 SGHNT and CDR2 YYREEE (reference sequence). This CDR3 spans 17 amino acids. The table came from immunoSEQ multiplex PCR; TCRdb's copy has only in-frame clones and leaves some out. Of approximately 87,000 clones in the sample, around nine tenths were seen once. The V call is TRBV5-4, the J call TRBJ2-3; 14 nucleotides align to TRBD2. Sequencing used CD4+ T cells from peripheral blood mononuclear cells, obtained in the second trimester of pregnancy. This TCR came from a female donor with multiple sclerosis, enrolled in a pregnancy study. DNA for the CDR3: TGTGCCAGCAGCGGCGGAGGGACTAGCGGGAGAACAGATACGCAGTATTTT. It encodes CASSGGGTSGRTDTQYF.